This T cell receptor beta chain was obtained from a study of metastatic and nonmetastatic thyroid tumors. As for the study in general: Repertoires of blood and of tissue (tumor or nodule) from malignant and benign thyroid patients were compared.

Regarding the study as a whole: Versus benign nodules, malignant thyroid tumors reportedly had significantly higher TCR beta diversity, in blood and tumor.

Comment on this clone: Its antigen remains unknown.

Looked up from germline, CDR1 is MNHEY and CDR2 is SVGEGT. V was clipped by 10 bases and J by 8 bases, with 20 bases between them. The CDR3 loop spans 13 amino acids. How the authors handled the data: In papillary thyroid cancer, a distant-metastasis classifier was built using CDR3 differences across clinicopathological groups. MiXCR re-clonotyped the PCR reads for TCRdb. The V and J calls, along with clone size, are taken from TCRdb and not from the paper's own processing. The sample records 12,000 to 15,000 clones, around 29% being singletons. Each patient came to thyroid surgery without any prior treatment (of any kind).

The sequenced sample was blood. This chain links TRBV6-2 or TRBV6-3 with TRBJ1-2; no clear D gene. The sequence was obtained from a female donor with papillary thyroid cancer or a benign thyroid nodule (not recorded which). Some clones in this sample may be carry-over from other donors' samples. The DNA for the CDR3 is TGTGCCACCAAAGTTAACACGGGAAGAGGCTACACCTTC. Its translation is CATKVNTGRGYTF.